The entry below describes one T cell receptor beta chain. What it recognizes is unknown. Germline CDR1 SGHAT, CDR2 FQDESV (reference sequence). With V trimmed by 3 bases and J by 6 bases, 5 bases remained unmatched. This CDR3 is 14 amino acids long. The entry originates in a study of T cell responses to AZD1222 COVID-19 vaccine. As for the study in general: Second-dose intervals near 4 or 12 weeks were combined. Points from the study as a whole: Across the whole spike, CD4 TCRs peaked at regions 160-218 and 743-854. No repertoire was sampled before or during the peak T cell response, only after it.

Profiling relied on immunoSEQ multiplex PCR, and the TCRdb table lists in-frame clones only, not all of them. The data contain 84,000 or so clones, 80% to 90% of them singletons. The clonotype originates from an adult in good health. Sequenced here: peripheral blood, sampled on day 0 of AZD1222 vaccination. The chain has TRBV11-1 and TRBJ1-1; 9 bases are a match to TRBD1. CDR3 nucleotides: TGTGCCAGCAGCTTCGGACAGGGGTCGGCTGAAGCTTTCTTT. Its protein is CASSFGQGSAEAFF.